The following is a T cell receptor beta chain sequence with its context. The antigen is undetermined. PCR involved 60 Vbeta and 13 Jbeta primers. Method: immunoSEQ multiplex PCR; TCRdb's copy keeps in-frame clones and lacks some. Of roughly 58,000 clones in the sample, about 80% were seen once. This CDR3 spans 12 amino acids. The V gene lost 7 bases and the J gene lost 4 bases, with 8 bases spanning the gap. In germline, CDR1 is SNHLY, CDR2 FYNNEI. This entry belongs to a study of cytomegalovirus exposure and HLA in healthy donors. Whole-study results and caveats: In a later analysis, most CMV-associated TCR beta chains appeared HLA-restricted. Three chains linked to CMV were shown in vitro to be specific for CMV antigens. Being indistinguishable, some V segments were excluded, TRBV6-2 and TRBV6-3 among them. The authors later found TCR association rates varying by HLA locus, with DRB1 most and HLA-C fewest.

The TCR originated in a human donor in good health. Sequencing input: PBMCs. The chain uses TRBV2 and TRBJ1-5, with D perhaps TRBD1 (6 bases). CDR3 coding DNA: TGTGCCAGCAACAGGGCGAATCAGCCCCAGCATTTT. This gives the protein CASNRANQPQHF.